The 9 T cell receptor beta chains below all came from one sample that was sequenced in a study of blood T cell repertoires in COVID-19. Here immunoSEQ multiplex PCR was the method, and the copy in TCRdb shows in-frame clones only, minus some. The table shows about 30,000 clones, with about 85% occurring only once. Material for sequencing was peripheral blood. The receptors stem from a man in his 70s with COVID-19, enrolled during active disease.

The chain uses TRBV5-1 and TRBJ2-1, with 9 bases that match TRBD2. CDR1 and CDR2 (germline): SGHRS, YFSETQ. The V gene end was trimmed by 4 bases and the J gene end by 2 bases; junction bases not matched to a gene: 4. The CDR3 consists of 15 residues. As DNA, the CDR3 is TGCGCCAGCAGCCCTAGCGGGACCCCCTACAATGAGCAGTTCTTC. It specifies CASSPSGTPYNEQFF.

This chain uses TRBV6-2 or TRBV6-3 with TRBJ1-1; 9 bases align to TRBD1. Germline CDR1 MNHEY, CDR2 SVGEGT. The CDR3 extends over 17 amino acids. V lost 5 bases and J lost 4; bases outside the gene matches: 14. DNA for the CDR3: TGTGCCAGCAGTAAGTCCCGGGACAGGGCCCCAGGCACTGAAGCTTTCTTT. Its translation: CASSKSRDRAPGTEAFF.

The chain links TRBV28 to TRBJ1-4, with 7 nucleotides matching TRBD1. Per the germline V gene, CDR1 is MDHEN and CDR2 is SYDVKM. With V trimmed by 6 bases and J by 8 bases, 9 bases remained unmatched. The CDR3 is 14 amino acids. The CDR3 nucleotides read TGTGCCAGCAGCCTCAGGGGGATCTGGGAAAAACTGTTTTTT. Translated, it gives CASSLRGIWEKLFF. Looking up the rest from reference TRBV28 and TRBJ1-4 gives the full variable domain: DVKVTQSSRYLVKRTGEKVFLECVQDMDHENMFWYRQDPGLGLRLIYFSYDVKMKEKGDIPEGYSVSREKKERFSLILESASTNQTSMYLCASSLRGIWEKLFFGSGTQLSVL.

The J gene is TRBJ2-3, the V gene TRBV2; a possible D gene is TRBD2 (5 bases). Deletions cut 0 bases from V and 1 base from J, with 5 bases between. This CDR3 contains 14 residues. CDR1 is SNHLY and CDR2 is FYNNEI in the germline V gene. The CDR3 bases are TGTGCCAGCAGTGAAGCGGGAGGCACAGATACGCAGTATTTT. Translating gives CASSEAGGTDTQYF.

This chain links TRBV25-1 with TRBJ1-1, with 12 bases that match TRBD1. The CDR3 consists of 16 residues. J gave up 5 bases and V 3 bases, and 7 bases lay outside the gene matches. CDR1 and CDR2 (germline): MGHDK, SYGVNS. The CDR3 nucleotides read TGTGCCAGCAGTGACGGGACAGGGGGCGCGTGGACTGAAGCTTTCTTT. Protein sequence: CASSDGTGGAWTEAFF.

The chain is built from TRBV7-9 and TRBJ2-1; 10 bases match TRBD2. Germline assignment: CDR1 SEHNR and CDR2 FQNEAQ (reference sequence). The CDR3 has 18 residues. J lost 0 bases, V lost 2 bases, and 7 bases had no gene match. CDR3 sequence: CASSLLASGGASYNEQFF. CDR3 nucleotide sequence: TGTGCCAGCAGCTTACTAGCTAGCGGGGGAGCCTCCTACAATGAGCAGTTCTTC.

V is TRBV15 and J is TRBJ2-5; D may be TRBD1 (6 bases). Per the germline V gene, CDR1 is LNHNV and CDR2 is YYDKDF (reference sequence). CDR3 length: 13 amino acids. V lost 4 bases to trimming and J lost 5 bases, with 11 bases between them. CDR3 in amino acids: CATSNRAGETQYF. The CDR3 DNA reads as TGTGCCACCAGCAACAGGGCCGGGGAGACCCAGTACTTC. Supplemented by reference TRBV15 and TRBJ2-5, the full variable domain reads DAMVIQNPRYQVTQFGKPVTLSCSQTLNHNVMYWYQQKSSQAPKLLFHYYDKDFNNEADTPDNFQSRRPNTSFCFLDIRSPGLGDTAMYLCATSNRAGETQYFGPGTRLLVL.

This rearrangement joins TRBV6-5 to TRBJ1-1; D gene unclear. CDR3 length: 13 amino acids. V shed 5 bases and J shed 0 bases, with 7 bases lying between them. Germline V lookup: CDR1 MNHEY, CDR2 SVGAGI. The CDR3 is CASSRGMNTEAFF. The CDR3 coding sequence is TGTGCCAGCAGTCGCGGTATGAACACTGAAGCTTTCTTT.

The rearrangement uses TRBV18 and TRBJ2-5; D is possibly TRBD1 (6 bases). The CDR3 extends over 15 amino acids. Trimming cost V 0 bases and J 9 bases, with 17 bases left between them. Germline CDR1 reads KGHSH; CDR2 reads LQKENI. The CDR3 nucleotides read TGTGCCAGCTCACCACCCGGGACACAACATTTGGCCCAGTACTTC. This codes for CASSPPGTQHLAQYF. The entire variable domain, with the rest obtained from reference TRBV18 and TRBJ2-5, is as follows: NAGVMQNPRHLVRRRGQEARLRCSPMKGHSHVYWYRQLPEEGLKFMVYLQKENIIDESGMPKERFSAEFPKEGPSILRIQQVVRGDSAAYFCASSPPGTQHLAQYFGPGTRLLVL.